A single sample gave rise to the 3 T cell receptor beta chains below, sequenced in a study of technical replicates of blood from a handful of donors. Sequencing was performed with immunoSEQ multiplex PCR; in TCRdb, only in-frame clones are kept and a portion is missing. This sample has under 85,000 clones, with 95% to 98% found just once. The specimen sequenced was T cells isolated from PBMCs. Source of these receptors: a human donor in good health.

V gene TRBV30 combines with J gene TRBJ1-4; D gene unclear. The germline V and J ends were trimmed by 1 base and 4 bases, with 10 bases remaining between them. The CDR3 length is 14 residues. Per the germline V gene, CDR1 is GTSNPN and CDR2 is SVGIG (reference sequence). The CDR3 sequence: CAWSARVFNEKLFF. CDR3 in DNA: TGTGCCTGGAGTGCGCGGGTCTTTAATGAAAAACTGTTTTTT.

The chain couples TRBV28 to TRBJ2-2; the match to TRBD1 covers 7 bases. Unmatched junction bases numbered 3, after V lost 1 base and J lost 4 bases. This CDR3 has 15 amino acids. Germline V gene sequence: CDR1 MDHEN, CDR2 SYDVKM. The CDR3 DNA is TGTGCCAGCAGTTTATCCCGGGACAGCACCGGGGAGCTGTTTTTT. This encodes CASSLSRDSTGELFF.

This chain links TRBV4-1 with TRBJ2-1, with D unresolved. Between the trimmed V and J ends, which lost 0 bases and 5 bases, there was a span of 14 bases. Germline lookup yields CDR1 MGHRA and CDR2 YSYEKL. The CDR3 is 16 residues long. The CDR3 DNA reads TGCGCCAGCAGCCAAGATGGCTCTTTCCCGCACAATGAGCAGTTCTTC. This encodes CASSQDGSFPHNEQFF.